The 12 T cell receptor beta chains below all came from one sample that was sequenced in a study of blood T cells in healthy people across ages. A J-beta primer mix and a sample-barcoded 5' primer were used in a second PCR of about 7 to 12 cycles. MiXCR, applied by TCRdb to the 5' RACE reads, yields one record per CDR3 protein. This table has over a million distinct CDR3 sequences, roughly 45% appearing once. The sequenced material came from blood. These receptors originate from a woman under 30 in good health.

The V call is TRBV21-1, the J call TRBJ1-5. TRBV21-1 is reported as a pseudogene. CDR3 length equals 15 residues. The CDR3 bases are TGTGCCAGCAGCAAGAGGATTTACGAGGGACAGCCCCAGCATTTT. This encodes CASSKRIYEGQPQHF.

The genes are TRBV20-1 and TRBJ2-7, with D unclear. The CDR3 loop spans 15 amino acids. Per germline, CDR1 DFQATT and CDR2 SNEGSKA (reference sequence). Trimming removed 4 bases at V and 4 bases at J, with 20 bases between. The CDR3 nucleotides are TGCAGTGCTACCGATGCCCCCGCAGCAGTATACGAGCAGTACTTC. Its protein product is CSATDAPAAVYEQYF.

The chain employs TRBV20-1 and TRBJ2-5, with D perhaps assigned TRBD1 or TRBD2 (5 bases each). The J call is uncertain, as TRBJ2-7 better fits the DNA end. Germline CDR1 is DFQATT and CDR2 is SNEGSKA (reference sequence). There are 15 residues in the CDR3. The CDR3 DNA follows: TGCAGTGCTAGAGACCGGGGCCAGACAACCTACGAGCAGTACTTC. This codes for CSARDRGQTTYEQYF.

This chain joins TRBV5-5 and TRBJ1-1; D is perhaps TRBD1 (6 bases). Looked up from germline, CDR1 is SGHKS and CDR2 is YYEKEE (reference sequence). The CDR3 has 16 amino acids. The V and J ends lost 0 bases and 2 bases respectively, with 14 bases between them. Here the CDR3 DNA reads TGTGCCAGCAGCTTGGTTTCTGACAGGCGAAACACTGAAGCTTTCTTT. Amino acid sequence: CASSLVSDRRNTEAFF.

The chain combines TRBV3-1 with TRBJ1-2; tentatively, D is TRBD1 (6 bases). V shed 0 bases and J shed 6 bases, with 11 bases lying between them. The CDR3 totals 14 residues. Germline V gives CDR1 LGHDT, CDR2 YNNKEL (reference sequence). CDR3 region: CASSQEFRQDGYTF. CDR3 sequence (DNA): TGTGCCAGCAGCCAAGAATTTAGACAGGATGGCTACACCTTC. The variable domain in full, with the rest retrieved from reference TRBV3-1 and TRBJ1-2, is DTAVSQTPKYLVTQMGNDKSIKCEQNLGHDTMYWYKQDSKKFLKIMFSYNNKELIINETVPNRFSPKSPDKAHLNLHINSLELGDSAVYFCASSQEFRQDGYTFGSGTRLTVV.

J is TRBJ1-2 and V is TRBV29-1; TRBD1 is a possible D gene (6 bases). Germline CDR1 SQVTM, CDR2 ANQGSEA. The CDR3 spans 12 residues. Trimming took 7 bases from V and 2 from J, leaving 11 bases between them. CDR3 sequence: CSGRTENYGYTF. CDR3 nucleotides: TGCAGCGGCCGGACAGAAAACTATGGCTACACCTTC.

The CDR3 spells CASSEGPGPGVEQYF. In DNA, the CDR3 is TGTGCCAGCTCGGAGGGACCGGGCCCCGGCGTCGAGCAGTACTTC. The rearrangement links TRBV12-3 or TRBV12-4 to TRBJ2-7, with TRBD2 as a possible D gene (6 bases). This CDR3 has 15 amino acids. The V end lost 8 bases, the J end lost 6 bases, and 23 bases lay between the germline ends.

The gene calls are TRBV28 and TRBJ2-2; maybe TRBD2 (6 bases). The germline CDR1 and CDR2 sequences are MDHEN and SYDVKM. V dropped 11 bases and J dropped 1 base, with 11 bases sitting between them. The CDR3 sequence is 13 residues long. CDR3 in amino acids: CAVPGVNTGELFF. The CDR3 nucleotides are TGTGCCGTTCCGGGGGTGAACACCGGGGAGCTGTTTTTT.

The chain's CDR3 is CSALGLAGTYEQYF. CDR3 DNA sequence: TGCAGTGCGCTGGGGCTAGCCGGAACCTACGAGCAGTACTTC. J is TRBJ2-7 and V is TRBV20-1; tentatively, D is TRBD1 or TRBD2 (5 bases each). Looked up from germline, CDR1 is DFQATT and CDR2 is SNEGSKA (reference sequence). V lost 6 bases and J 2 bases, leaving 17 bases between the germline ends. The CDR3 is 14 amino acids.

This clonotype was detected only once. Sequence at one end of the junction differs from germline and may be a read error. The V and J genes are TRBV4-2 and TRBJ2-1, with a weak D call TRBD2 (5 bases). There are 16 residues in the CDR3. Germline V gives CDR1 LGHNA, CDR2 YNFKEQ. The CDR3 loop reads CASSQDTGISYNGQFF. DNA of the CDR3: TGTGCCAGCAGCCAAGATACGGGAATCTCCTACAATGGGCAGTTCTTC.

The V call is TRBV11-2, the J call TRBJ2-7; no definite D call. The V end was cut by 1 base, the J end by 3 bases, with 10 bases between. This CDR3 is 14 amino acids long. Germline CDR1 SGHAT, CDR2 FQNNGV. This chain's CDR3 is CASSLGSVVYEQYF. The CDR3 DNA sequence: TGTGCCAGCAGCTTAGGGTCTGTAGTCTACGAGCAGTACTTC.

V is TRBV6-5 and J is TRBJ2-7; TRBD2 might be the D (7 bases). The CDR3 is 13 amino acids. Germline-derived CDR1 and CDR2 are MNHEY and SVGAGI. The V end lost 7 bases, the J end lost 4 bases, and 14 bases lay between the germline ends. The CDR3 spells CASKRGQNYEQYF. The CDR3 DNA reads as TGTGCCAGCAAGCGGGGACAAAATTACGAGCAGTACTTC.